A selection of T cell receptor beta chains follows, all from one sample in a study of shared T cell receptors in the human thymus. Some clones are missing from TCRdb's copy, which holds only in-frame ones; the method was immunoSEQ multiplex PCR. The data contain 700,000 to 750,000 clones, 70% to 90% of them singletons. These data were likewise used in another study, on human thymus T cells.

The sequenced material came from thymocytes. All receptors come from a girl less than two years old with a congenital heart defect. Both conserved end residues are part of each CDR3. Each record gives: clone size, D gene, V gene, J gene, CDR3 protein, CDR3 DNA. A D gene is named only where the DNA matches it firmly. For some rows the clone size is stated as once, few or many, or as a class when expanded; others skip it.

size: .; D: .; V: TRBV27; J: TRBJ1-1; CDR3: CASFGEGTVNTEAFF; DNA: TGTGCCAGCTTTGGAGAGGGGACTGTGAACACTGAAGCTTTCTTT
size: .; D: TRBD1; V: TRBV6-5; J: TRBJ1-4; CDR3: CASSSDPQGAGEKLFF; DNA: TGTGCCAGCAGTTCGGACCCACAGGGGGCCGGGGAAAAACTGTTTTTT
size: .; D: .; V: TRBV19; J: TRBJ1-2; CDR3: CASGTSVTGFYGYTF; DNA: TGTGCCAGTGGAACCTCCGTGACAGGTTTTTATGGCTACACCTTC
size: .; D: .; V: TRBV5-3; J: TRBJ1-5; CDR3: CARSPGGPQHF; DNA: TGTGCCAGAAGTCCCGGGGGGCCCCAGCATTTT
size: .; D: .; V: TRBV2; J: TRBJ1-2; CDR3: CASSPKQVGGYTF; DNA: TGTGCCAGCAGTCCGAAACAGGTTGGGGGCTACACCTTC
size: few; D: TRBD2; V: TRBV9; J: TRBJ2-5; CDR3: CASGRAGLQETQYF; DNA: TGTGCCAGCGGAAGAGCGGGACTCCAAGAGACCCAGTACTTC
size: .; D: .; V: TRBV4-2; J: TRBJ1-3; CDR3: CASSQDWGPGNTIYF; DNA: TGTGCCAGCAGCCAAGATTGGGGGCCTGGAAACACCATATATTTT
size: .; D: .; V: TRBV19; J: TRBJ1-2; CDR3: CASSLPLEVQGDGYGYTF; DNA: TGTGCCAGTAGTCTCCCCCTCGAGGTCCAGGGCGACGGGTATGGCTACACCTTC
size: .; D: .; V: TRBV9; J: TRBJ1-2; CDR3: CASSVGAGDGYTF; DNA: TGTGCCAGCAGCGTAGGGGCGGGGGATGGCTACACCTTC
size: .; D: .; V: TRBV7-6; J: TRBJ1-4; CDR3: CASSLKGGGVATNEKLFF; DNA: TGTGCCAGCAGCTTAAAGGGAGGAGGGGTTGCAACTAATGAAAAACTGTTTTTT
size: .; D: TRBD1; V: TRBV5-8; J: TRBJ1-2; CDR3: CASSRTGPGYTF; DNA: TGTGCCAGCAGCAGGACAGGGCCCGGCTACACCTTC
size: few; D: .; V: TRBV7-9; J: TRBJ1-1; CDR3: CASSPTWNTEAFF; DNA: TGTGCCAGCAGCCCCACATGGAACACTGAAGCTTTCTTT
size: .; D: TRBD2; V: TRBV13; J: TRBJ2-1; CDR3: CASSPPGQPHSGTSGSSYNEQFF; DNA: TGTGCCAGCAGCCCGCCGGGCCAACCTCACTCAGGGACTAGCGGTAGCTCCTACAATGAGCAGTTCTTC
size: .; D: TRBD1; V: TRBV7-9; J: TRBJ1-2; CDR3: CASSQGRTGQGYTF; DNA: TGTGCCAGCAGCCAGGGGCGGACAGGGCAGGGCTACACCTTC
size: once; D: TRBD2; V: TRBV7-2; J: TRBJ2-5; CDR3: CASSRRVSGGPKETQYF; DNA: TGTGCCAGCAGCCGGCGCGTCAGCGGGGGGCCCAAAGAGACCCAGTACTTC
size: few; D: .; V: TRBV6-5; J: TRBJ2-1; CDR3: CASSYSTDSYNEQFF; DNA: TGTGCCAGCAGTTACTCCACCGACAGCTACAATGAGCAGTTCTTC
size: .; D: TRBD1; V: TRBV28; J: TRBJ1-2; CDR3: CASSFVLDREGYGYTF; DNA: TGTGCCAGCAGTTTTGTCCTGGACAGGGAGGGCTATGGCTACACCTTC